This T cell receptor beta chain was documented in a study of Ad26.COV2.S vaccination and SARS-CoV-2 variants. Treatment denoted: around 19 received Ad26.COV2.S at low or high dose, single or two shots; roughly five received placebo; per-sample allocation not given. Day 63 after the first injection of vaccine or placebo was the sampling time. The method was immunoSEQ multiplex PCR; TCRdb's version includes in-frame clones alone and lacks a portion of them. Found here are roughly 320,000 clones, more than 70% of them singletons; the top ten hold roughly 2.1%. Sequenced here: peripheral blood, sampled in a trial of Ad26.COV2.S vaccine versus placebo. The source is a person aged 18-60 years who received the Ad26.COV2.S COVID-19 vaccine or a placebo.

DNA for the CDR3: TGCCCCCGCAGCCGACCCTTCATAATCCCAACTGACAGGGGGCGATGGTATGGCTACACCTTC. Amino acid sequence: CPRSRPFIIPTDRGRWYGYTF. This chain connects TRBV23-1 to TRBJ1-2; 10 bases agree with TRBD1. TRBV23-1 is an open reading frame whose function is uncertain. This CDR3 has 21 residues.